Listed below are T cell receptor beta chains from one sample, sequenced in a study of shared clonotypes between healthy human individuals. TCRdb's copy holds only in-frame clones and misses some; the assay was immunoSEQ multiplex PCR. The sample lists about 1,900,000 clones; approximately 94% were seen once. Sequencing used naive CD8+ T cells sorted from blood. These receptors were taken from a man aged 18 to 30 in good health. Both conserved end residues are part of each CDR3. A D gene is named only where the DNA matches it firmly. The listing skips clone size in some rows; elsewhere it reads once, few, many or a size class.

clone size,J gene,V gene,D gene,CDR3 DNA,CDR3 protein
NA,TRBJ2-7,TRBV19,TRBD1,TGTGCCAGTAGTATAGAACAGGGGCTAATGAACGAGCAGTACTTC,CASSIEQGLMNEQYF
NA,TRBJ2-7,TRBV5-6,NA,TGTGCCAGCAGCTTGTCCCTTCGCGTATACGAGCAGTACTTC,CASSLSLRVYEQYF
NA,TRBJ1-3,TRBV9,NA,TGTGCCAGCAGCGAGGAGTCGGAGGGCTCTGGAAACACCATATATTTT,CASSEESEGSGNTIYF
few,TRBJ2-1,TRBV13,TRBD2,TGTGCCAGCAGCTCGCCGACTAGCGGGACCTACAATGAGCAGTTCTTC,CASSSPTSGTYNEQFF
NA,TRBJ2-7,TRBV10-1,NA,TGCGCCAGCAGTGAGTCCCTAACAGGACCCTACGAGCAGTACTTC,CASSESLTGPYEQYF
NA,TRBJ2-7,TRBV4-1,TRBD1,TGCGCCAGCAGCCAAGTAAGTGGGACAGGGGCCTACGAGCAGTACTTC,CASSQVSGTGAYEQYF
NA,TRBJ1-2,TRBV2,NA,TGTGCCAGCAGTGACGACAGGACATTCTATGGCTACACCTTC,CASSDDRTFYGYTF
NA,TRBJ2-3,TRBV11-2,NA,TGTGCCAGCAGCCTCCAGGGCGCCAGCGGGTATGCGGATACGCAGTATTTT,CASSLQGASGYADTQYF
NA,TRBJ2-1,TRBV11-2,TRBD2,TGTGCCAGCAGCCCTAGCGGGAGGGCCGCCAATGAGCAGTTCTTC,CASSPSGRAANEQFF
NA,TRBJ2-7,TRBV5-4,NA,TGTGCCAGCAGCTCGCCGCCGGCAGCGGAGGACTACGAGCAGTACTTC,CASSSPPAAEDYEQYF
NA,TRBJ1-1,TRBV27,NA,TGTGCCAGCAGTTTAAACGTAGGGAGCACTGAAGCTTTCTTT,CASSLNVGSTEAFF
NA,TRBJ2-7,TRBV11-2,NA,TGTGCCAGCAGCCTGGCTGCCCCCCACGAGCAGTACTTC,CASSLAAPHEQYF
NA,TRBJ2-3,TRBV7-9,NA,TGTGCCAGCACCCCGGGAAACGCAGATACGCAGTATTTT,CASTPGNADTQYF
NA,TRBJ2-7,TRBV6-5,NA,TGTGCCAGCAGCATAGGACAAGAATCCTACGAGCAGTACTTC,CASSIGQESYEQYF
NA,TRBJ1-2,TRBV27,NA,TGTGCCAGCAGTGCCCAGGGAGCGCGGGGCTATGGCTACACCTTC,CASSAQGARGYGYTF
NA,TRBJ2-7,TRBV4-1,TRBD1,TGCGCCAGCAGCCAGGGACAGGGGGCTGGCGAGCAGTACTTC,CASSQGQGAGEQYF
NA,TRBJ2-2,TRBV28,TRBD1,TGTGCCAGCAGCTACGACGGCGGGACAGGGGACACCGGGGAGCTGTTTTTT,CASSYDGGTGDTGELFF
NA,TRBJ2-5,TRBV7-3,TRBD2,TGTGCCAGCAGCTCACTAGCGGGGGGACAAGAGACCCAGTACTTC,CASSSLAGGQETQYF
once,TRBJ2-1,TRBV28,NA,TGTGCCAGCAGTTTAGCGGGGGCCAGGGATGAGCAGTTCTTC,CASSLAGARDEQFF
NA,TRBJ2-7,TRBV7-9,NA,TGTGCCAGCAGCTTAGCTTACAGCTCCTACGAGCAGTACTTC,CASSLAYSSYEQYF
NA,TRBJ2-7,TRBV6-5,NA,TGTGCCAGCAGTGAAGGACCTAACCCCTACGAGCAGTACTTC,CASSEGPNPYEQYF
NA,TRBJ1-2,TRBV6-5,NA,TGTGCCAGCACGGATGCGGGGGGGCTTGGTTATGGCTACACCTTC,CASTDAGGLGYGYTF
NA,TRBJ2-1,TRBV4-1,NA,TGCGCCAGCAGCCCCGCTACCTCCTACAATGAGCAGTTCTTC,CASSPATSYNEQFF
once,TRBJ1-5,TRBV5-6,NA,TGTGCCAGCAGCTTGGTGGGGGGCCATAGCAATCAGCCCCAGCATTTT,CASSLVGGHSNQPQHF
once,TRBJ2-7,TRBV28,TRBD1,TGTGCCAGCAACGGAAACAGGGGCACGTACGAGCAGTACTTC,CASNGNRGTYEQYF
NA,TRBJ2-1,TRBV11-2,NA,TGTGCCAGCAGCTCACAGGGCGGTGAGCAGTTCTTC,CASSSQGGEQFF
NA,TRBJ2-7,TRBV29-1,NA,TGCAGCGTTGGTGTGGTGGGCTCCTACGAGCAGTACTTC,CSVGVVGSYEQYF
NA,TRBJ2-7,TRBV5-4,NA,TGTGCCAGCAGCTTGAGTGTCGGAAACTACGAGCAGTACTTC,CASSLSVGNYEQYF
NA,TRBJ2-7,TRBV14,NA,TGTGCCAGCAGCCATCCAACGGGCTCCTACGAGCAGTACTTC,CASSHPTGSYEQYF
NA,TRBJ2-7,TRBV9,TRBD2,TGTGCCAGCAGCGTAGGGCTAGCGGGAACCTACGAGCAGTACTTC,CASSVGLAGTYEQYF
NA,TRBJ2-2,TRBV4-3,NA,TGCGCCAGCAGCCAACGTAACCCATCCGGGGAGCTGTTTTTT,CASSQRNPSGELFF
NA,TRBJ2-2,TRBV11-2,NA,TGTGCCAGCAGCTTAGTTACCGGGTCTAGGAGAGAGCTGTTTTTT,CASSLVTGSRRELFF
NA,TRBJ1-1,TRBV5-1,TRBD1,TGCGCCAGCAGCTCCGGACAGGGGAGCACTGAAGCTTTCTTT,CASSSGQGSTEAFF
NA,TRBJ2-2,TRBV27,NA,TGTGCCAGCAGTTTAAGTGGGAGGCTTACCGGGGAGCTGTTTTTT,CASSLSGRLTGELFF
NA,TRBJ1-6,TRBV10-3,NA,TGTGCCATCAGTGAGCTGCCGAGCTCCTATAATTCACCCCTCCACTTT,CAISELPSSYNSPLHF
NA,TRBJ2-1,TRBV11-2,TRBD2,TGTGCCAGCAGCTCCCTCAGGAGCGGGGGCTACAATGAGCAGTTCTTC,CASSSLRSGGYNEQFF
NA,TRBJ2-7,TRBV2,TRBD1,TGTGCCAGGGAAGGGACAGGGTCCTACGAGCAGTACTTC,CAREGTGSYEQYF
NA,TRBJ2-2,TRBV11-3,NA,TGTGCCAGCAGCTGGGTTCGGGGGACCGGGGAGCTGTTTTTT,CASSWVRGTGELFF
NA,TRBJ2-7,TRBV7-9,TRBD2,TGTGCCAGCAGCCCTAGCGGGGGGTACGAGCAGTACTTC,CASSPSGGYEQYF
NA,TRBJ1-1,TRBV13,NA,TGTGCCAGCAGCTTAGAAGGATCCACTGAAGCTTTCTTT,CASSLEGSTEAFF
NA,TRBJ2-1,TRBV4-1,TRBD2,TGCGCCAGCAGCTGGGAGACTAGCGGATTACAGAGCTCCTACAATGAGCAGTTCTTC,CASSWETSGLQSSYNEQFF
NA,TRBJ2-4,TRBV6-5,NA,TGTGCCAGCAGTTACTCTGGGCAGGAAAACATTCAGTACTTC,CASSYSGQENIQYF
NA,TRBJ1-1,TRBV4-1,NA,TGCGCCAGCAGCCCAGCTCAGGCAGGGCGGACGAACACTGAAGCTTTCTTT,CASSPAQAGRTNTEAFF
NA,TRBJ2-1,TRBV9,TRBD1,TGTGCCAGCAGCACCGGACAGGGCTCCAAGGATGAGCAGTTCTTC,CASSTGQGSKDEQFF
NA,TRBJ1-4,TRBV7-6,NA,TGTCCCCGGGGGAGTGAAAGAACCGGTCCTAATGAAAAACTGTTTTTT,CPRGSERTGPNEKLFF
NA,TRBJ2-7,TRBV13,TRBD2,TGTGCCAGCAGCACGTCACCGGGACTAGCGGCCTACGAGCAGTACTTC,CASSTSPGLAAYEQYF
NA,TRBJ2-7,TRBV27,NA,TGTGCCAGCAGTTTGGGGGTGCCCCAGAGCGAGCAGTACTTC,CASSLGVPQSEQYF
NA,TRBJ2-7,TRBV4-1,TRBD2,TGCGCCAGCAGCCGCGAAGCGGGACCCTACGAGCAGTACTTC,CASSREAGPYEQYF
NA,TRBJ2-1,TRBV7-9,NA,TGTGCCAGCAGGCCCCGACTTGGCAATGAGCAGTTCTTC,CASRPRLGNEQFF
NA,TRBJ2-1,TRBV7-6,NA,TGTGCCAGCAGCTTGGACGTAAACTCCTACAATGAGCAGTTCTTC,CASSLDVNSYNEQFF
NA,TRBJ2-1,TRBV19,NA,TGTGCCAGTAGTATAGGGGGCGGGCCCTCCTACAATGAGCAGTTCTTC,CASSIGGGPSYNEQFF
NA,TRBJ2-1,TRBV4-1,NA,TGCGCCAGCAGCCAGATTCGGGTCGCGAACTACAATGAGCAGTTCTTC,CASSQIRVANYNEQFF
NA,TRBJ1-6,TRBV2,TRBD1,TGTGCCAGCAGTGGGGGACAGGGTTATTCACCCCTCCACTTT,CASSGGQGYSPLHF
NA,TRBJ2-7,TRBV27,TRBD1,TGTGCCAGCAGTCCGGGACAGGGGTGGGAGCAGTACTTC,CASSPGQGWEQYF
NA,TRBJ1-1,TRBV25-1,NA,TGTGCCAGCAGTGAATCGTACTCCATGAACACTGAAGCTTTCTTT,CASSESYSMNTEAFF
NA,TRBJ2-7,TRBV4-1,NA,TGCGCCAGCAGCCAAGAAGAACCCGCAGGGGAACTCTCCTACGAGCAGTACTTC,CASSQEEPAGELSYEQYF
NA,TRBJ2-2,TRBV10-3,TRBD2,TGTGCCATCAGTGAGTCGGGACTAGCGGGGCGGTTCGCGAACACCGGGGAGCTGTTTTTT,CAISESGLAGRFANTGELFF
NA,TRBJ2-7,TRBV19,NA,TGTGCCAGTAGTACAAGGGACGGGTCATACTACGAGCAGTACTTC,CASSTRDGSYYEQYF
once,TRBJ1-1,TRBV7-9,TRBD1,TGTGCCAGCAGCTTAGGACAGGGGTCTTACACTGAAGCTTTCTTT,CASSLGQGSYTEAFF
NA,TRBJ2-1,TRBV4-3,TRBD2,TGCGCCAGCAGCCCAAGGTATGGGGAGGGCCGCTTCAATGAGCAGTTCTTC,CASSPRYGEGRFNEQFF